The rows below give T cell receptor beta chains drawn from one sample of a study of shared clonotypes between healthy human individuals. Sequenced by immunoSEQ multiplex PCR; TCRdb stores in-frame clones only, minus some. The repertoire holds more than 2 million clones, with around 95% as singletons. Material: naive CD8+ T cells from PBMCs. These receptors all stem from a man between 18 and 29 years old in good health. Some clones in this sample may be carry-over from other donors' samples. The CDR3 runs from the conserved cysteine through the conserved F or W. A D gene is named only where the DNA matches it firmly.

v_call	j_call	d_call	cdr3_aa
TRBV7-3	TRBJ2-3	TRBD2	CASSSGLAGGDPTDTQYF
TRBV7-8	TRBJ2-5	TRBD2	CASSPSAGGQETQYF
TRBV19	TRBJ2-3	-	CASSMARSWADTQYF
TRBV7-9	TRBJ1-1	-	CASSLGWTVNTEAFF
TRBV6-5	TRBJ2-7	TRBD1	CASSSRGNHEQYF
TRBV27	TRBJ1-5	-	CASSLWWGGNQPQHF
TRBV11-2	TRBJ2-3	TRBD2	CASSPRPGLAGDWDTQYF
TRBV27	TRBJ2-7	-	CASGVDVSYEQYF
TRBV5-1	TRBJ1-1	-	CASSFQGLNTEAFF
TRBV4-1	TRBJ2-2	TRBD2	CASSQDRASGRAGELFF
TRBV27	TRBJ2-2	-	CASRGVRATGELFF
TRBV5-1	TRBJ2-1	TRBD2	CASQLGTRGHEQFF
TRBV7-2	TRBJ2-2	TRBD1	CASSSHLGQVTGELFF
TRBV15	TRBJ2-1	-	CATSRDLYKYNEQFF
TRBV4-1	TRBJ2-5	-	CASSPGTAPETQYF
TRBV13	TRBJ2-3	TRBD2	CASSLPGLAGGGTDTQYF
TRBV27	TRBJ2-2	TRBD1	CASSTRDRGYTGELFF
TRBV7-9	TRBJ2-1	-	CASSSQAGDNEQFF
TRBV7-6	TRBJ1-5	TRBD1	CASSQGGSNQPQHF
TRBV9	TRBJ1-1	-	CASSAYHYPGLMNTEAFF
TRBV10-3	TRBJ2-5	-	CAISEGGQETQYF
TRBV7-9	TRBJ2-7	-	CASSLGPGDEQYF
TRBV7-9	TRBJ1-2	TRBD1	CASSLPGQGNYGYTF
TRBV25-1	TRBJ1-2	-	CASKKGYGYTF
TRBV7-3	TRBJ2-1	TRBD2	CASSSYAPGLLYNEQFF
TRBV27	TRBJ1-1	-	CASSWGGRTEAFF
TRBV6-1	TRBJ1-2	-	CASSEVAHAGGYTF
TRBV9	TRBJ1-3	-	CASSVEGVTSGNTIYF
TRBV4-1	TRBJ2-7	-	CASSQESGGSYEQYF
TRBV9	TRBJ2-1	TRBD2	CASSGPTWTSGQSYNEQFF
TRBV7-9	TRBJ2-3	-	CASSSWTSTDTQYF
TRBV7-8	TRBJ1-1	TRBD1	CASSLGQGAFSAFF
TRBV7-9	TRBJ1-6	-	CASSTRDGYNSPLHF
TRBV9	TRBJ2-1	-	CASSVGGTSYNEQFF
TRBV28	TRBJ2-7	TRBD1	CASSFPGQGYEQYF
TRBV27	TRBJ1-2	TRBD1	CASGNYRGDDGYTF
TRBV10-3	TRBJ1-1	-	CAISESFSTAEAFF
TRBV15	TRBJ2-2	-	CATENLNTGELFF
TRBV28	TRBJ2-4	-	CASMIKGSKNIQYF
TRBV7-3	TRBJ2-2	TRBD2	CASSLMAGGGTGELFF
TRBV4-1	TRBJ2-7	TRBD1	CASSPEPGQGYEQYF
TRBV27	TRBJ1-1	-	CASSLLPTGANTEAFF
TRBV2	TRBJ2-1	TRBD2	CATKDRTSRNNEQFF
TRBV27	TRBJ2-1	-	CASSFAEEGANEQFF
TRBV28	TRBJ2-7	-	CASSAEDTPYEQYF
TRBV11-2	TRBJ2-3	-	CASSSLRAVADTQYF
TRBV30	TRBJ2-2	-	CAWHSSSGYNTGELFF
TRBV4-2	TRBJ2-4	TRBD2	CASSRAESGATKNIQYF
TRBV28	TRBJ1-1	-	CASSLLQGRVEAFF
TRBV27	TRBJ1-2	-	CASSLSGNYGYTF
TRBV10-3	TRBJ2-7	-	CAITGTPEVEQYF
TRBV19	TRBJ2-6	-	CASSINTARLYSGANVLTF